This T cell receptor (beta chain) appears in the sequencing data of a study of blood T cell repertoires in COVID-19. Across the study: COVID-19 samples, acute and convalescent, were from the United States, Italy and Spain. The analysed material was cDNA or gDNA that came from T cells, B-cell-depleted T cells, or PBMCs.

Enrolment of Seattle patients took place during active infection, and they were followed longitudinally. Authors' analysis steps: Quantification of nucleated cells was approximated via reference gene primer amplification. Assay: immunoSEQ multiplex PCR; the TCRdb copy retains only in-frame clones and omits some. V and J calls and clone size come straight from that table; D and trimming were deduced from the DNA. The table includes roughly 220,000 clones, 80% to 85% detected once. Germline V lookup: CDR1 KGHSH, CDR2 LQKENI. The CDR3 length is 13 residues. With V trimmed by 4 bases and J by 6 bases, 5 bases remained unmatched.

Sequences were obtained from peripheral blood. The source is a woman of 80 years or more with COVID-19, enrolled during active disease. The chain has TRBV18 and TRBJ1-2, with 7 bases fitting TRBD1. The CDR3 region has the DNA TGTGCCAGCTCACTTACCGGGACAGATGGCTACACCTTC. Translating gives CASSLTGTDGYTF.